These T cell receptor beta chains were read from a single sample in a study of T cell responses to AZD1222 COVID-19 vaccine. This table comes from immunoSEQ multiplex PCR, and its TCRdb copy is limited to in-frame clones, with some not included. The sample carries roughly 130,000 clones, 80% to 90% recorded once. Sequenced here: peripheral blood, sampled on day 0 of AZD1222 vaccination. The receptors were sampled from an adult in good health. Both conserved end residues are part of each CDR3. The D gene is left open where the match is weak. Not every row has a clone size; where given, it reads once, few, many or a size class.

clone size	CDR3 length	V gene	J gene	D gene	CDR3 DNA	CDR3 protein
-	15	TRBV18	TRBJ2-5	-	TGTGCCAGCTCACCGACTGGGACCCCGGGGGAGACCCAGTACTTC	CASSPTGTPGETQYF
-	11	TRBV6-5	TRBJ2-3	-	TGTGCCAGCAGCAGTGGAGATACGCAGTATTTT	CASSSGDTQYF
-	13	TRBV5-6	TRBJ2-1	TRBD2	TGTGCCAGCAGCGTGCCCCCCGGGACTAGCGAGTTCTTC	CASSVPPGTSEFF
-	14	TRBV5-5	TRBJ1-2	TRBD1	TGTGCCAGCTGCATAGGGACAGGGGAATATGGCTACACCTTC	CASCIGTGEYGYTF
-	15	TRBV10-1	TRBJ1-5	-	TGCGCCAGCAGTGGGGGGAGTATTGGCAATCAGCCCCAGCATTTT	CASSGGSIGNQPQHF
-	14	TRBV6-5	TRBJ1-1	TRBD1	TGTGCCAGCACAACGGACAGGGGGGATACTGAAGCTTTCTTT	CASTTDRGDTEAFF
-	15	TRBV29-1	TRBJ2-7	TRBD2	TGCAGCGTTGTCGGGACTAGCGGGGGAAGATACGAGCAGTACTTC	CSVVGTSGGRYEQYF
-	11	TRBV24-1	TRBJ2-2	-	TGTGCCACCGGTGGCACCGGGGAGCTGTTTTTT	CATGGTGELFF
-	16	TRBV18	TRBJ2-7	TRBD2	TGTGCCAGCTCACCACCAGGCCTAGCGGGAGCCTACGAGCAGTACTTC	CASSPPGLAGAYEQYF
once	13	TRBV2	TRBJ1-1	TRBD1	TGTGCCAGGCCGGGACAGGGCGGCCCCAACGCTTTCTTT	CARPGQGGPNAFF
-	14	TRBV7-2	TRBJ1-4	-	TGTGCCAGCAACAGAGGCGCAACTAATGAAAAACTGTTTTTT	CASNRGATNEKLFF
-	15	TRBV19	TRBJ1-6	-	TGTGCCAGTAGTATAGTGCCGCAGGGGAGTGGCCCCCTCCACTTT	CASSIVPQGSGPLHF
-	14	TRBV18	TRBJ2-7	TRBD1	TGTGCCAGCTCGCGAAAGACAGGGGAGGCGGAGCAGTACTTC	CASSRKTGEAEQYF
once	15	TRBV29-1	TRBJ2-2	-	TGCAGCGTTGAAGAAGGCGTAGTGAACACCGGGGAGCTGTTTTTT	CSVEEGVVNTGELFF
-	14	TRBV19	TRBJ2-7	TRBD2	TGTGCCAGCCAGACGGGAGGGTGGTGCTACGAGCAGTACTTC	CASQTGGWCYEQYF
-	15	TRBV5-5	TRBJ2-2	TRBD1	TGTGCCAGCAGTTACAGGGGGATTAACACCGGGGAGCTGTTTTTT	CASSYRGINTGELFF
-	12	TRBV7-9	TRBJ1-2	-	TGTGCCAGCAGCTTAAACAGGGACGGCTACACCTTC	CASSLNRDGYTF
-	12	TRBV19	TRBJ2-7	-	TGTGCCAGTAGTATTGCAGGCTACGAGCAGTACTTC	CASSIAGYEQYF
-	14	TRBV27	TRBJ2-3	-	TGTGCCAGCAGTTTAACAGAAAGCACAGATACGCAGTATTTT	CASSLTESTDTQYF
once	15	TRBV18	TRBJ1-2	-	TGTGCCAGCTCACCAGTTGACAGAGCTAACTATGGCTACACCTTC	CASSPVDRANYGYTF
-	15	TRBV6-5	TRBJ2-6	-	TGTGCCAGCAGCACCAGGGCCGCCGGGGCCAACGTCCTGACTTTC	CASSTRAAGANVLTF
-	16	TRBV24-1	TRBJ1-2	TRBD1	TGTGCCACCAGTGACCCCGGACAGGGAGACAGCTATGGCTACACCTTC	CATSDPGQGDSYGYTF
-	16	TRBV7-3	TRBJ2-2	-	TGTGCCAGCAGCTTAAGAGCAGGTGGAGGCACCGGGGAGCTGTTTTTT	CASSLRAGGGTGELFF
-	16	TRBV7-8	TRBJ1-5	TRBD1	TGTGCCAGCAGCTTAATGACAGGGACGAGCAATCAGCCCCAGCATTTT	CASSLMTGTSNQPQHF
once	15	TRBV18	TRBJ2-2	-	TGTGCCAGCTCACTTTTACCAGGGGACACCGGGGAGCTGTTTTTT	CASSLLPGDTGELFF
-	14	TRBV27	TRBJ2-3	TRBD2	TGTGCCAGCAGGGGACTAGCGGGAACAGATACGCAGTATTTT	CASRGLAGTDTQYF
-	15	TRBV9	TRBJ1-2	-	TGTGCCAGCAGCACCAACATACAGGGAGGCATCGGCTACACCTTC	CASSTNIQGGIGYTF
-	15	TRBV18	TRBJ1-5	TRBD1	TGTGCCAGCTCACGGGGACAGAATAGCAATCAGCCCCAGCATTTT	CASSRGQNSNQPQHF
-	15	TRBV2	TRBJ2-7	TRBD2	TGTGCCAGCAGACCAACTAGCGGGGGTTCCTACGAGCAGTACTTC	CASRPTSGGSYEQYF
-	14	TRBV10-1	TRBJ2-7	-	TGCGCCAGCAACTTCTACCCGGAGCGGTACGAGCAGTACTTC	CASNFYPERYEQYF
-	13	TRBV5-1	TRBJ2-5	-	TGCGCCAGCAGCAGGGGGATCCAAGAGACCCAGTACTTC	CASSRGIQETQYF
once	15	TRBV6-4	TRBJ1-3	-	TGTGCCAGCAGTGGAGGCAGGGTCCCTGGAAACACCATATATTTT	CASSGGRVPGNTIYF
once	15	TRBV6-6	TRBJ2-7	TRBD1	TGTGCCAGCAGCTTCGGACAGGGCCGCTCCTACGAGCAGTACTTC	CASSFGQGRSYEQYF
-	20	TRBV4-2	TRBJ2-3	TRBD2	TGTGCCAGCAGCCAGTTCGACCCGGGACTAGCGATGTATAGCACAGATACGCAGTATTTT	CASSQFDPGLAMYSTDTQYF
-	15	TRBV5-8	TRBJ2-6	-	TGTGCCAGCAGCACGGGGACTCCTGGGGCCAACGTCCTGACTTTC	CASSTGTPGANVLTF
-	16	TRBV10-3	TRBJ1-4	TRBD1	TGTGCCATCAGTGAATCGGGCAGGGGGCGTAATGAAAAACTGTTTTTT	CAISESGRGRNEKLFF
-	18	TRBV9	TRBJ2-1	TRBD2	TGTGCCAGCAGCGTAGCGGGGGGACTAGCGGCCTCATACAATGAGCAGTTCTTC	CASSVAGGLAASYNEQFF
few	18	TRBV7-3	TRBJ2-1	TRBD2	TGTGCCAGCAGCCCGGATCTTGGGACTAGCGGAAAGTACAATGAGCAGTTCTTC	CASSPDLGTSGKYNEQFF
-	14	TRBV2	TRBJ2-2	TRBD1	TGTGCCAGCAGTCAGGGGGCGGGGACCGGGGAGCTGTTTTTT	CASSQGAGTGELFF
-	16	TRBV6-2/TRBV6-3	TRBJ2-1	-	TGTGCCAGCAGTTACGAGGTTGTGTCAGTTTACAATGAGCAGTTCTTC	CASSYEVVSVYNEQFF
few	14	TRBV2	TRBJ2-7	-	TGTGCCAGCATCGAAGGGTTTTTCTCCTACGAGCAGTACTTC	CASIEGFFSYEQYF
-	11	TRBV2	TRBJ1-2	-	TGTGCCAGCAGTGATAACTATGGCTACACCTTC	CASSDNYGYTF
-	13	TRBV6-4	TRBJ1-2	TRBD1	TGTGCCAGCAGGGGAGGACAGGGGATAGGCTACACCTTC	CASRGGQGIGYTF
-	13	TRBV7-8	TRBJ2-7	-	TGTGCCACCTCGAGGGGCCGAGGCGGGGAGCAGTACTTC	CATSRGRGGEQYF
-	16	TRBV6-4	TRBJ2-4	TRBD2	TGTGCCAGCAGTTCGGGGCTAGCGGGAGGGGCGAACATTCAGTACTTC	CASSSGLAGGANIQYF
-	17	TRBV5-1	TRBJ1-1	-	TGCGCCAGCAGATATGATCAGGGGATTTGGGCGAACACTGAAGCTTTCTTT	CASRYDQGIWANTEAFF
-	15	TRBV18	TRBJ1-2	-	TGTGCCAGCTCACCCGGACAAGCTCTTAACTATGGCTACACCTTC	CASSPGQALNYGYTF
-	15	TRBV7-2	TRBJ1-5	-	TGTGCCAGCAGCTTACTCGGGGAGGGAGGTCAGCCCCAGCATTTT	CASSLLGEGGQPQHF
few	13	TRBV15	TRBJ1-3	-	TGTGCCACCAGCAGAGATCGGAAAAACACCATATATTTT	CATSRDRKNTIYF
-	17	TRBV27	TRBJ2-1	-	TGTGCCAGCAGTCTCCGACAGGGGACCCTAACGGGGGGAGTCATCGTCTTC	CASSLRQGTLTGGVIVF
-	14	TRBV5-5	TRBJ1-3	-	TGTGCCAGCAGCTGGGGCAGGGGTGGAAACACCATATATTTT	CASSWGRGGNTIYF
-	13	TRBV7-3	TRBJ1-1	-	TGTGCCAGCAGCGCCCGGAGGGAGACTGAAGCTTTCTTT	CASSARRETEAFF
-	14	TRBV2	TRBJ2-1	TRBD1	TGTGCCAGCAGTGGACAGGGGTCCCTCACTGAGCAGTTCTTC	CASSGQGSLTEQFF
-	14	TRBV14	TRBJ1-2	-	TGTGCCAGCAGCCAAGAGGACAGTGGACTCGGCTACACCTTC	CASSQEDSGLGYTF